Shown below are 21 T cell receptor beta chains from a single sample sequenced in a study of long-term antiretroviral therapy in people with HIV (dated by TCRdb to between 2021 and 2022). The immunoSEQ hsTCRB v3.0 assay was used at survey level resolution to sequence the TRB variable region. Not all clones reach the TCRdb copy of this immuneACCESS table, which keeps in-frame sequences only. Checked studies attribute under half of the gap to unresolved V genes and leave the rest unexplained. The sample contains 30,000 to 50,000 clones, 85% of them found a single time. The ten largest make up roughly 5.7% of the sample. Sequenced here: unsorted PBMCs, sampled 3.1 years after starting antiretroviral therapy. All receptors come from a woman aged 45 to 65 with HIV.

V gene TRBV14 combines with J gene TRBJ1-2; D is undetermined. Trimming removed 4 bases from V and 2 bases from J, with 17 bases in between. The CDR3 totals 16 residues. Per the germline V gene, CDR1 is SGHDN and CDR2 is FVKESK. The CDR3 nucleotides read TGTGCCAGCAGCCCGAGACACACGCGAATAAACTATGGCTACACCTTC. Protein sequence: CASSPRHTRINYGYTF.

Only a few counts were recorded for this clone. CDR3 in DNA: TGTGCCAGCAGCTTACTAGGACAGGGGTCGGCTGAAGCTTTCTTT. Translating gives CASSLLGQGSAEAFF. V usage is TRBV7-3 and J usage is TRBJ1-1; 9 nucleotides line up with TRBD1. Germline V gene data show CDR1 as SGHTA and CDR2 as FQGTGA. The V and J ends lost 2 bases and 6 bases, in that order; junction bases with no gene match: 7. The CDR3 loop spans 15 amino acids.

The gene calls are TRBV10-3 and TRBJ2-1; 7 bases match TRBD2. The V segment lost 3 bases and the J segment 0 bases; nucleotides outside the gene matches: 14. The CDR3 is 19 amino acids. The germline gives CDR1 ENHRY, CDR2 SYGVKD. The CDR3 DNA sequence: TGTGCCATCAGTGATCACCTGGGGCGGGGGACCAGCTCCTACAATGAGCAGTTCTTC. Translated, it gives CAISDHLGRGTSSYNEQFF.

The chain employs TRBV10-3 and TRBJ1-1; unclear D gene. This CDR3 has 14 residues. V was trimmed by 2 bases and J by 3 bases, leaving 10 bases between them. The V gene's germline CDR1 is ENHRY and CDR2 SYGVKD. Written as DNA, the CDR3 is TGTGCCATCAGTGAGGAGAGGCCAGACACTGAAGCTTTCTTT. It encodes CAISEERPDTEAFF.

The genes are TRBV5-1 and TRBJ1-1, with unresolved D. Germline V lookup: CDR1 SGHRS, CDR2 YFSETQ. This CDR3 has 14 residues. V was cut by 4 bases and J by 1 base, with 11 bases left in between. CDR3 in DNA: TGCGCCAGCAGCGAGGACGCAAGGAACACTGAAGCTTTCTTT. It is translated as CASSEDARNTEAFF.

The chain is built from TRBV5-6 and TRBJ2-3, with 11 bases lining up with TRBD2. This CDR3 has 15 amino acids. CDR1 SGHDT and CDR2 YYEEEE come from the germline V gene. V shed 4 bases, J shed 4 bases, and the junction held 5 bases outside the gene matches. The CDR3: CASSLSGGAADTQYF. The CDR3 region has the DNA TGTGCCAGCAGCCTTAGCGGGGGGGCTGCAGATACGCAGTATTTT. Full variable domain (rest looked up from reference TRBV5-6 and TRBJ2-3): DAGVTQSPTHLIKTRGQQVTLRCSPKSGHDTVSWYQQALGQGPQFIFQYYEEEERQRGNFPDRFSGHQFPNYSSELNVNALLLGDSALYLCASSLSGGAADTQYFGPGTRLTVL.

The genes are TRBV7-9 and TRBJ1-4; no definite D call. The CDR3 spans 14 residues. V lost 3 bases and J lost 7, with 12 bases in between. Germline V gene data show CDR1 as SEHNR and CDR2 as FQNEAQ (reference sequence). The CDR3 bases are TGTGCCAGCAGCTTCCAGAGTTCGGGTGAAAAACTGTTTTTT. This gives the protein CASSFQSSGEKLFF.

This clone was found once. V is TRBV4-3 and J is TRBJ1-2; 7 nucleotides line up with TRBD1. The CDR3 is made up of 15 amino acids. After removal of 1 base from V and 5 bases from J, the junction contained 7 bases not matched to a gene. Germline CDR1 and CDR2: LGHNA and YSLEER. The CDR3 reads CASSQVLGTVYGYTF. The CDR3 DNA sequence: TGCGCCAGCAGCCAAGTACTCGGGACAGTATATGGCTACACCTTC.

The gene calls are TRBV5-6 and TRBJ1-1; 10 positions match TRBD1. The CDR3 is made up of 16 amino acids. Germline V gene sequence: CDR1 SGHDT, CDR2 YYEEEE. Losses at the gene ends were 3 bases for V and 3 bases for J; bases not matched to a gene: 8. CDR3 amino acids: CASSYLTGGADTEAFF. The CDR3 DNA reads as TGTGCCAGCAGCTACCTGACAGGGGGCGCAGACACTGAAGCTTTCTTT.

The chain has TRBV19 and TRBJ1-5; 8 nucleotides match TRBD1. Germline CDR1 LNHDA, CDR2 SQIVND (reference sequence). CDR3 length: 17 residues. J lost 6 bases, V lost 5 bases, and 15 bases had no gene match. The chain's CDR3 is CASSPPGQGFESQPQHF. CDR3 nucleotides: TGTGCCAGTAGTCCTCCCGGACAGGGTTTTGAGAGTCAGCCCCAGCATTTT. Supplemented by reference TRBV19 and TRBJ1-5, the full variable domain reads DGGITQSPKYLFRKEGQNVTLSCEQNLNHDAMYWYRQDPGQGLRLIYYSQIVNDFQKGDIAEGYSVSREKKESFPLTVTSAQKNPTAFYLCASSPPGQGFESQPQHFGDGTRLSIL.

The V call is TRBV5-5, the J call TRBJ2-5; 9 bases agree with TRBD1. Germline CDR1 and CDR2: SGHKS and YYEKEE (reference sequence). The trim removed 3 bases at V and 0 bases at J, leaving 6 bases unmatched. This CDR3 has 16 residues. CDR3 coding DNA: TGTGCCAGCAGCTCCACGGACAGGGGCAACCAAGAGACCCAGTACTTC. Translating gives CASSSTDRGNQETQYF. Supplemented by reference TRBV5-5 and TRBJ2-5, the full variable domain reads DAGVTQSPTHLIKTRGQQVTLRCSPISGHKSVSWYQQVLGQGPQFIFQYYEKEERGRGNFPDRFSARQFPNYSSELNVNALLLGDSALYLCASSSTDRGNQETQYFGPGTRLLVL.

The rearrangement links TRBV4-3 to TRBJ1-5; D remains unclear. V was shortened by 4 bases and J by 0 bases, with 7 bases between the two germline ends. Germline V lookup: CDR1 LGHNA, CDR2 YSLEER. The CDR3 is 14 amino acids. CDR3 bases: TGCGCCAGCAGCCGTTTCCTTAGCAATCAGCCCCAGCATTTT. Protein product: CASSRFLSNQPQHF.

V and J are TRBV30 and TRBJ1-4; tentative D call: TRBD1 (6 bases). Germline values: CDR1 GTSNPN, CDR2 SVGIG (reference sequence). Trimming removed 2 bases from V and 8 bases from J, with 15 bases in between. The CDR3 has 14 amino acids. The CDR3 DNA reads as TGTGCCTGGAGTACGGGGGGCTATAGCGAAAAACTGTTTTTT. It translates to CAWSTGGYSEKLFF. Variable domain in full (rest from reference TRBV30 and TRBJ1-4): SQTIHQWPATLVQPVGSPLSLECTVEGTSNPNLYWYRQAAGRGLQLLFYSVGIGQISSEVPQNLSASRPQDRQFILSSKKLLLSDSGFYLCAWSTGGYSEKLFFGSGTQLSVL.

The CDR3 loop is CASNSDSVPHNEQFF. The CDR3 coding sequence is TGTGCCAGCAACTCCGACAGTGTACCCCACAATGAGCAGTTCTTC. V is TRBV9 and J is TRBJ2-1; possible D gene TRBD1, 5 bases. The V gene lost 6 bases and the J gene lost 5 bases, with 18 bases spanning the gap. Germline V gene lookup returns CDR1 SGDLS and CDR2 YYNGEE. This CDR3 is built from 15 residues.

The V and J genes are TRBV2 and TRBJ2-2, with 8 bases aligning to TRBD2. This CDR3 has 16 amino acids. Germline trimming cut 6 bases from V and 4 bases from J; bases unmatched to any gene: 10. Germline CDR1 is SNHLY and CDR2 is FYNNEI. The CDR3 loop reads CASRSPRGGSTGELFF. Written as DNA, the CDR3 is TGTGCCAGCAGGTCCCCCCGGGGGGGGAGCACCGGGGAGCTGTTTTTT.

This chain connects TRBV5-1 to TRBJ2-7, with D perhaps being TRBD1 or TRBD2 (5 bases each). Germline V gene data show CDR1 as SGHRS and CDR2 as YFSETQ. There are 13 residues in the CDR3. Between the trimmed V and J ends, which lost 0 bases and 5 bases, there was a span of 9 bases. The CDR3 DNA reads TGCGCCAGCAGCTTGGCCAGGGACCACGAGCAGTACTTC. It encodes CASSLARDHEQYF.

This chain joins TRBV7-9 and TRBJ1-2; D gene ambiguous. Germline assignment: CDR1 SEHNR and CDR2 FQNEAQ (reference sequence). V dropped 5 bases and J dropped 4 bases, with 17 bases sitting between them. This CDR3 is built from 15 residues. The CDR3: CASSPRGDRSYGYTF. The CDR3 bases are TGTGCCAGCAGCCCCCGTGGGGATCGGAGCTATGGCTACACCTTC.

This clone was counted a single time. This rearrangement joins TRBV30 to TRBJ2-4; 10 bases align to TRBD1. CDR3 length: 13 amino acids. V gave up 1 base and J gave up 8 bases; unmatched junction bases: 2. Germline values: CDR1 GTSNPN, CDR2 SVGIG (reference sequence). Written as DNA, the CDR3 is TGTGCCTGGAGTGGGGACAGGGGAGACATTCAGTACTTC. Its protein product is CAWSGDRGDIQYF.

The V gene is TRBV7-2, the J gene TRBJ1-6, with no clear D. The length of the CDR3 is 17 residues. CDR1 is SGHTA, CDR2 FQGNSA, per germline. V lost 1 base, J lost 7 bases, and 17 bases lay in between. The CDR3 DNA reads as TGTGCCAGCAGCTTAGTGCCCCCGACGGGTTCAAATTCACCCCTCCACTTT. Protein: CASSLVPPTGSNSPLHF.

The chain links TRBV29-1 to TRBJ1-2; weak D call: TRBD1 (5 bases). V was shortened by 0 bases and J by 4 bases, with 12 bases between the two germline ends. The germline V gene has CDR1 SQVTM and CDR2 ANQGSEA. The CDR3 consists of 14 residues. The CDR3: CSVEEGVSRYGYTF. CDR3 coding DNA: TGCAGCGTTGAAGAGGGGGTTTCCCGCTATGGCTACACCTTC. Full variable domain (missing parts from reference TRBV29-1 and TRBJ1-2): SAVISQKPSRDICQRGTSLTIQCQVDSQVTMMFWYRQQPGQSLTLIATANQGSEATYESGFVIDKFPISRPNLTFSTLTVSNMSPEDSSIYLCSVEEGVSRYGYTFGSGTRLTVV.

A single count supports this clone. The J gene is TRBJ2-1, the V gene TRBV18, with D possibly TRBD1 on 6 matching bases. The CDR3 runs to 13 residues. Trimming took off 2 bases at V and 8 bases at J, with 10 bases between the two ends. Germline loops: CDR1 KGHSH, CDR2 LQKENI. CDR3 bases: TGTGCCAGCTCACCAGGGCCAGGGGATGAGCAGTTCTTC. Its protein is CASSPGPGDEQFF.